This T cell receptor (beta chain) was profiled in a study of cytomegalovirus exposure and HLA in healthy donors. The V end was cut by 5 bases, the J end by 4 bases, with 9 bases between. CDR3 length equals 13 residues. Germline values: CDR1 MNHEY, CDR2 SMNVEV (reference sequence). The PCR made use of 60 Vbeta and 13 Jbeta primers. Profiling relied on immunoSEQ multiplex PCR, and the TCRdb table lists in-frame clones only, not all of them. The repertoire includes roughly 190,000 clones, 70% to 90% of them detected once, and 1.5% to 2% sits in the top ten. General study findings and limits: What a later analysis reportedly showed was that an Asian-associated ancestry cluster had fewer N-insertions than the roughly 670-donor mean. At a 0.05 false discovery rate, a later analysis found approximately 17,000 TCR beta sequences to be associated with HLA alleles.

With regard to this clone: The target antigen is unknown.

Specimen: PBMCs. V and J are TRBV27 and TRBJ2-1; D possibly corresponds to TRBD1 (6 bases). This clonotype was obtained from a woman aged 18-29 years in good health and CMV-seronegative. The CDR3 region has the DNA TGTGCCAGCAGTCAGGACAGTTACAATGAGCAGTTCTTC. It specifies CASSQDSYNEQFF.